A selection of T cell receptor beta chains follows, all from one sample in a study of blood T cell repertoires in COVID-19. The table came from immunoSEQ multiplex PCR; TCRdb's copy has only in-frame clones and leaves some out. The sample has tens of thousands of clones, 85% to 90% seen once. The sample taken for sequencing was peripheral blood. These receptors originate from a woman aged 55-70 years with active COVID-19. CDR3s include the opening cysteine and the closing phenylalanine or tryptophan. Each record gives: D gene, clone size, J gene, V gene, CDR3 protein, CDR3 DNA. A D gene is named only where the DNA matches it firmly. Clone size is given for some rows only: seen once, a few or many times, or a class if the clone is expanded.

d_gene: NA
abundance: few
j_gene: TRBJ1-5
v_gene: TRBV7-9
CDR3aa: CASRPQGRQPQHF
CDR3nt: TGTGCCAGCAGGCCACAGGGCCGGCAGCCCCAGCATTTT

d_gene: NA
abundance: NA
j_gene: TRBJ2-1
v_gene: TRBV5-1
CDR3aa: CASSLVGSGLYNEQFF
CDR3nt: TGCGCCAGCAGCTTGGTAGGTAGCGGACTATACAATGAGCAGTTCTTC

d_gene: NA
abundance: NA
j_gene: TRBJ1-6
v_gene: TRBV4-1
CDR3aa: CASSQDGGVNSPLHF
CDR3nt: TGCGCCAGCAGCCAAGATGGCGGGGTGAATTCACCCCTCCACTTT

d_gene: TRBD1
abundance: NA
j_gene: TRBJ1-6
v_gene: TRBV5-1
CDR3aa: CASSQRPTGGFNSPLHF
CDR3nt: TGCGCCAGCAGCCAAAGGCCGACAGGGGGCTTTAATTCACCCCTCCACTTT

d_gene: NA
abundance: NA
j_gene: TRBJ2-1
v_gene: TRBV5-6
CDR3aa: CASSLRPDNNEQFF
CDR3nt: TGTGCCAGCAGCTTAAGGCCCGACAACAATGAGCAGTTCTTC

d_gene: TRBD1
abundance: NA
j_gene: TRBJ1-2
v_gene: TRBV28
CDR3aa: CASSDPGTASVYTF
CDR3nt: TGTGCCAGCAGTGACCCCGGGACAGCGTCCGTCTACACCTTC

d_gene: NA
abundance: NA
j_gene: TRBJ1-2
v_gene: TRBV7-9
CDR3aa: CASSFYLKGYTF
CDR3nt: TGTGCCAGCAGCTTCTATCTAAAGGGCTACACCTTC

d_gene: NA
abundance: NA
j_gene: TRBJ2-7
v_gene: TRBV7-2
CDR3aa: CASSPSGGTSYEQYF
CDR3nt: TGTGCCAGCAGCCCCTCCGGCGGGACCTCCTACGAGCAGTACTTC

d_gene: NA
abundance: NA
j_gene: TRBJ2-5
v_gene: TRBV7-3
CDR3aa: CASSLDGAEKTQYF
CDR3nt: TGTGCCAGCAGCCTAGATGGGGCTGAGAAGACCCAGTACTTC

d_gene: NA
abundance: NA
j_gene: TRBJ1-1
v_gene: TRBV6-6
CDR3aa: CASSLGEGSLAFF
CDR3nt: TGTGCCAGCAGTCTCGGGGAGGGGAGTTTAGCTTTCTTT

d_gene: TRBD1
abundance: NA
j_gene: TRBJ2-7
v_gene: TRBV5-6
CDR3aa: CASSFRTGAVYEQYF
CDR3nt: TGTGCCAGCAGCTTCCGGACAGGAGCAGTCTACGAGCAGTACTTC

d_gene: NA
abundance: NA
j_gene: TRBJ1-1
v_gene: TRBV6-5
CDR3aa: CASILQVAHTEAFF
CDR3nt: TGTGCCAGCATCCTTCAAGTTGCGCACACTGAAGCTTTCTTT

d_gene: TRBD1
abundance: NA
j_gene: TRBJ2-6
v_gene: TRBV4-2
CDR3aa: CASSLGQGASAGANVLTF
CDR3nt: TGTGCCAGCAGCCTCGGACAGGGGGCATCGGCTGGGGCCAACGTCCTGACTTTC

d_gene: TRBD1
abundance: NA
j_gene: TRBJ2-5
v_gene: TRBV29-1
CDR3aa: CSVGGTEETQYF
CDR3nt: TGCAGCGTGGGTGGGACAGAAGAGACCCAGTACTTC

d_gene: NA
abundance: few
j_gene: TRBJ1-6
v_gene: TRBV6-1
CDR3aa: CASSEAWGDSPLHF
CDR3nt: TGTGCCAGCAGTGAAGCATGGGGAGATTCACCCCTCCACTTT

d_gene: TRBD1
abundance: NA
j_gene: TRBJ2-3
v_gene: TRBV3-1/TRBV3-2
CDR3aa: CASSQARGGDRVLDTQYF
CDR3nt: TGTGCCAGCAGCCAAGCCCGAGGGGGGGACAGGGTTTTAGATACGCAGTATTTT

d_gene: NA
abundance: once
j_gene: TRBJ2-5
v_gene: TRBV24-1
CDR3aa: CATSAFNRTGETQYF
CDR3nt: TGTGCCACCAGTGCCTTTAATCGGACTGGAGAGACCCAGTACTTC

d_gene: NA
abundance: NA
j_gene: TRBJ1-1
v_gene: TRBV7-9
CDR3aa: CASSSDRGTEAFF
CDR3nt: TGTGCCAGCAGCTCCGATCGGGGGACTGAAGCTTTCTTT

d_gene: NA
abundance: NA
j_gene: TRBJ2-7
v_gene: TRBV30
CDR3aa: CAWVPKGHAYEQYF
CDR3nt: TGTGCCTGGGTCCCAAAGGGGCATGCCTACGAGCAGTACTTC

d_gene: NA
abundance: NA
j_gene: TRBJ2-1
v_gene: TRBV10-3
CDR3aa: CAISERSVDSYNEQFF
CDR3nt: TGTGCCATCAGTGAGAGGAGCGTTGACTCCTACAATGAGCAGTTCTTC

d_gene: TRBD2
abundance: NA
j_gene: TRBJ2-3
v_gene: TRBV19
CDR3aa: CASSMERGLAGTDTQYF
CDR3nt: TGTGCCAGTAGTATGGAGAGGGGACTAGCCGGGACAGATACGCAGTATTTT

d_gene: NA
abundance: NA
j_gene: TRBJ2-5
v_gene: TRBV5-6
CDR3aa: CASSLMARQETQYF
CDR3nt: TGTGCCAGCAGCTTGATGGCGAGGCAAGAGACCCAGTACTTC

d_gene: TRBD1
abundance: NA
j_gene: TRBJ1-2
v_gene: TRBV30
CDR3aa: CAWSPTPGQGAPYGYTF
CDR3nt: TGTGCCTGGAGTCCTACTCCGGGACAGGGGGCCCCCTATGGCTACACCTTC

d_gene: TRBD1
abundance: NA
j_gene: TRBJ1-5
v_gene: TRBV18
CDR3aa: CASSPTGHQPQHF
CDR3nt: TGTGCCAGCTCCCCGACAGGGCATCAGCCCCAGCATTTT

d_gene: NA
abundance: NA
j_gene: TRBJ1-1
v_gene: TRBV2
CDR3aa: CASSPGRMNTEAFF
CDR3nt: TGTGCCAGCAGTCCCGGGAGGATGAACACTGAAGCTTTCTTT

d_gene: NA
abundance: NA
j_gene: TRBJ2-7
v_gene: TRBV7-8
CDR3aa: CASSTGRQTKTYEQYF
CDR3nt: TGTGCCAGCAGCACGGGCCGACAGACAAAGACCTACGAGCAGTACTTC

d_gene: TRBD1
abundance: few
j_gene: TRBJ2-2
v_gene: TRBV2
CDR3aa: CASSERDRNTGELFF
CDR3nt: TGTGCCAGCAGTGAACGGGACAGGAACACCGGGGAGCTGTTTTTT

d_gene: NA
abundance: NA
j_gene: TRBJ1-1
v_gene: TRBV20-1
CDR3aa: CSARGNYEAFF
CDR3nt: TGCAGTGCTAGAGGGAACTATGAAGCTTTCTTT